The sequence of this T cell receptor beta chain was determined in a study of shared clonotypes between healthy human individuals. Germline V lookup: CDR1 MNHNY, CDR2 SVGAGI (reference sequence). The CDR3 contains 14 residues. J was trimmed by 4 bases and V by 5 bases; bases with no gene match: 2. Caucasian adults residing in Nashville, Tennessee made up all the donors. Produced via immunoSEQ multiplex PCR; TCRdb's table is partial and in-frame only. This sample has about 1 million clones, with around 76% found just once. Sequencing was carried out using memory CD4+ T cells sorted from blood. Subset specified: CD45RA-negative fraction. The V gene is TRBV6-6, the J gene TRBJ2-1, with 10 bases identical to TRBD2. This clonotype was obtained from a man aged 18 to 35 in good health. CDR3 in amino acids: CASSLTSGYNEQFF. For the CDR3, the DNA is TGTGCCAGCAGTCTGACTAGCGGGTACAATGAGCAGTTCTTC.